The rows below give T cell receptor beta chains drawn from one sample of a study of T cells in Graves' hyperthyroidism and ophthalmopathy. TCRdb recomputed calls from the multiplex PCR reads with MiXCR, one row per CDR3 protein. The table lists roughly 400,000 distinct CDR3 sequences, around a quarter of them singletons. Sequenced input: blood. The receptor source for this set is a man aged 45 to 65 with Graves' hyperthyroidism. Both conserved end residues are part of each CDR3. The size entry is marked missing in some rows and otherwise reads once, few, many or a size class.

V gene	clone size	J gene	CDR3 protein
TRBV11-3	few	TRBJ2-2	CASSFSSPGELFF
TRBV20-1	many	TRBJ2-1	CSGGRAGEQFF
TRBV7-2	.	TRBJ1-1	CASSPLRVEAFF
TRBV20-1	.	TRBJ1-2	CSATTGPDNYGYTF
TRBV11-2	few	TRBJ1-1	CASSPGSVEAFF
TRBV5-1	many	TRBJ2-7	CASSLAGKAREQYF
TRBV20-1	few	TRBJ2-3	CSARGPRGSGLTDTQYF
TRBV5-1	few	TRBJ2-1	CASSTGGTYNEQFF
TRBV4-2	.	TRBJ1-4	CASSQEGQPNEKLFF
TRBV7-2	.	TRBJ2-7	CASSQGTGTAGLYEQYF
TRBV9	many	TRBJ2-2	CASSASGNTGELFF
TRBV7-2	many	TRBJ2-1	CASSLIVTGRQFF
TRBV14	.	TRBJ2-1	CASSGFGSSGNNEQFF
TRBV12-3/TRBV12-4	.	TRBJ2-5	CASSFGGSGETQYF
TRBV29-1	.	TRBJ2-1	CSVGSGRVSYNEQFF
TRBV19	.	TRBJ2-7	CASSAQQGAYEQYF
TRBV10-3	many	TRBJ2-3	CAISRQGSSTDTQYF
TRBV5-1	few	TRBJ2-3	CASSLAGPPQNTQYF
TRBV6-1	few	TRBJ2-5	CASSEVASSNPIWETQYF
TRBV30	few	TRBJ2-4	CASGYLTGTPNIQYF
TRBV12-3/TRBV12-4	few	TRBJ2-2	CASSLRRLAGGTGELFF
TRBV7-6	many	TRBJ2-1	CASSRNSGRGNEQFF
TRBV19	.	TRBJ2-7	CASSIDSPGLAYNEQYF
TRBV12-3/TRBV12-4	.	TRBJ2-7	CASSLSRTGGSYEQYF
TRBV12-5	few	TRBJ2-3	CASRRAPDTDTQYF
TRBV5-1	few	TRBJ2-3	CASSLGVGSTDTQYF
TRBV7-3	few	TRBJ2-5	CASSLMQQETQYF
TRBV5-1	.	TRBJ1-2	CASSGQGAMAGYTF
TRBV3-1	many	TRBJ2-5	CASSQGLQETQYF
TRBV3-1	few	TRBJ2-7	CASSLGLTSGSYEQYF
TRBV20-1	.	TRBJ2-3	CSARDLQAASTDTQYF
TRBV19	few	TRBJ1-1	CTQGGDTEAFF
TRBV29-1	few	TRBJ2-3	CSVGLLAGADTQYF
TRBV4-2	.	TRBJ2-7	CVSSQEKYDSYEQYF
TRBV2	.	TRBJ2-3	CASSGNRGREVTDTQYF
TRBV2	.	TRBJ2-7	CASSVWNIADSYEQYF
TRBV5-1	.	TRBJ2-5	CASGLAGSQETQYF
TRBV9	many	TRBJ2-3	CASSGTRSTDTQYF
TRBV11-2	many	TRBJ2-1	CASSRLEDNEQFF
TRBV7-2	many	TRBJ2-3	CASSSGLAGSRDTQYF
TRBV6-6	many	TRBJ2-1	CASSYSRGRVDEQFF
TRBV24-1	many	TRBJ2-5	CATSLPGGAETQYF
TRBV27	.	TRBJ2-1	CATGPDASGTDEQFF
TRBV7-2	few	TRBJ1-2	CASSPRTSGYTF
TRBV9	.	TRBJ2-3	CASSVVGQGAKDTQYF
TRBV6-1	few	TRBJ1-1	CASSALQGLNTEAFF
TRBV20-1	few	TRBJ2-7	CSAVPGQGSYEQYF
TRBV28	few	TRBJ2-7	CASRQASHEQYF
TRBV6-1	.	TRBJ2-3	CASSTGGVIGQYF
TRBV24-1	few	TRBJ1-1	CATSRQGEAFF
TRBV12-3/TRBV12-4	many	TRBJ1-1	CASILDRGQREAFF
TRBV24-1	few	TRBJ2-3	CATSAASGRGDTQYF
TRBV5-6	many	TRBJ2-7	CASSLGTGFYEQYF
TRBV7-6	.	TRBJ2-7	CASSLDRDGYEQYF